Shown below are 10 T cell receptor beta chains from a single sample sequenced in a study of control samples from healthy donors and cancer patients. Assay: immunoSEQ multiplex PCR; the TCRdb copy retains only in-frame clones and omits some. The table lists around 190,000 clones, roughly 90% of them singletons. The specimen sequenced was blood. These receptors were obtained from a woman in her forties or fifties in good health.

The chain has TRBV6-6 and TRBJ1-6; tentatively, D is TRBD1 (5 bases). The CDR3 totals 15 residues. V dropped 6 bases and J dropped 7 bases, with 16 bases sitting between them. Germline V gene lookup returns CDR1 MNHNY and CDR2 SVGAGI (reference sequence). The CDR3: CASSPVGGQNSPLHF. The CDR3 nucleotides read TGTGCCAGCAGCCCCGTCGGGGGTCAGAATTCACCCCTCCACTTT.

J is TRBJ2-3 and V is TRBV30; TRBD1 or TRBD2 may be the D gene (5 bases each). Trimming shortened V by 5 bases and J by 2 bases, and 14 bases separated the two germline ends. This CDR3 spans 14 amino acids. Germline V gene sequence: CDR1 GTSNPN, CDR2 SVGIG (reference sequence). DNA for the CDR3: TGTGCCTGGCGGATGTGGGGGAACACAGATACGCAGTATTTT. Encoded protein: CAWRMWGNTDTQYF.

This chain links TRBV7-3 with TRBJ2-2, with 9 bases matching TRBD1. The CDR3 is 14 amino acids. Germline V gives CDR1 SGHTA, CDR2 FQGTGA. The V segment lost 9 bases and the J segment 4 bases; nucleotides outside the gene matches: 6. DNA for the CDR3: TGTGCCAGGGGACAGGGAGGGGCCACCGGGGAGCTGTTTTTT. Amino acid sequence: CARGQGGATGELFF.

V usage is TRBV7-2 and J usage is TRBJ1-4, with 9 nucleotides matching TRBD1. The junction had 8 bases not matched to a gene; V was cut back by 5 bases and J by 7 bases. The germline CDR1 and CDR2 sequences are SGHTA and FQGNSA. CDR3 length equals 15 residues. The CDR3 region is CASSTRTGEVEKLFF. Written as DNA, the CDR3 is TGTGCCAGCAGCACCCGGACAGGGGAGGTTGAAAAACTGTTTTTT.

V usage is TRBV6-5 and J usage is TRBJ1-1; 9 bases agree with TRBD1. Germline values: CDR1 MNHEY, CDR2 SVGAGI. The CDR3 extends over 16 amino acids. J gave up 4 bases and V 2 bases, and 8 bases lay outside the gene matches. As DNA, the CDR3 is TGTGCCAGCAGTTACGCCGGGACAGGGTGGCGCACTGAAGCTTTCTTT. Its protein product is CASSYAGTGWRTEAFF.

This clone was seen only once. The chain joins TRBV7-9 to TRBJ2-1, with 12 bases matching TRBD2. Per the germline V gene, CDR1 is SEHNR and CDR2 is FQNEAQ (reference sequence). V lost 0 bases, J lost 7 bases, and 7 bases stayed unmatched. This CDR3 region has 17 residues. The CDR3 here is CASSLALAGGQGNEQFF. The CDR3 DNA is TGTGCCAGCAGCTTAGCTCTAGCGGGAGGGCAAGGGAATGAGCAGTTCTTC.

This chain links TRBV30 with TRBJ1-4; D gene unclear. V lost 0 bases to trimming and J lost 7 bases, with 18 bases between them. This CDR3 is 16 amino acids long. Germline CDR1 is GTSNPN and CDR2 is SVGIG (reference sequence). In DNA form, the CDR3 reads TGTGCCTGGAGTGTTGCGTTTGGATCAGTGATTGAAAAACTGTTTTTT. The encoded protein is CAWSVAFGSVIEKLFF.

V is TRBV21-1 and J is TRBJ2-7; whether TRBD2, the table's D call, matches the DNA was not checked. TRBV21-1 is described as a pseudogene. CDR3 size: 16 residues. This CDR3 reads CASSITTSGGYYEQYF. The CDR3 DNA sequence: TGTGCCAGCAGCATTACGACTAGCGGGGGGTACTACGAGCAGTACTTC.

V usage is TRBV7-9 and J usage is TRBJ2-4; no definite D call. Trimming shortened V by 5 bases and J by 4 bases, and 12 bases separated the two germline ends. This CDR3 spans 14 amino acids. Germline assignment: CDR1 SEHNR and CDR2 FQNEAQ (reference sequence). The CDR3 region is CASSPQARKNIQYF. CDR3 bases: TGTGCCAGCAGCCCCCAGGCTAGGAAAAACATTCAGTACTTC.

The chain carries TRBV14 and TRBJ1-5, with TRBD1 as a possible D gene (5 bases). Trimming removed 4 bases at V and 6 bases at J, with 10 bases between. Germline V gene lookup returns CDR1 SGHDN and CDR2 FVKESK. The CDR3 runs 13 residues. This CDR3 reads CASSLWGGQPQHF. Written as DNA, the CDR3 is TGTGCCAGCAGCCTCTGGGGCGGTCAGCCCCAGCATTTT.